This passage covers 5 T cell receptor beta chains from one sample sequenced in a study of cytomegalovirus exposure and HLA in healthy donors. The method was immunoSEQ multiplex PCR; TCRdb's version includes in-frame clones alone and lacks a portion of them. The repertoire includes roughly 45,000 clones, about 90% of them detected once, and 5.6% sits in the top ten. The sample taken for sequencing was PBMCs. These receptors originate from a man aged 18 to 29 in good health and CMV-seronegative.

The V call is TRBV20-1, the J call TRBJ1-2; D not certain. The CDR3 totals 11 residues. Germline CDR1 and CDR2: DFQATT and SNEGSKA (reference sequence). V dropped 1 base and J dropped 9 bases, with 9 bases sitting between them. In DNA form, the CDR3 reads TGCAGTGCTAGAGTAGTTGCCCGCTACACCTTC. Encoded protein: CSARVVARYTF.

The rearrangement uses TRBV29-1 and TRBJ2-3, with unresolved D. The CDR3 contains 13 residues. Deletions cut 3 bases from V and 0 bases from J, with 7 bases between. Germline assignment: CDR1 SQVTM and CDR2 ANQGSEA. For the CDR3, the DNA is TGCAGCGTTGAGGTGACTAGCACAGATACGCAGTATTTT. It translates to CSVEVTSTDTQYF.

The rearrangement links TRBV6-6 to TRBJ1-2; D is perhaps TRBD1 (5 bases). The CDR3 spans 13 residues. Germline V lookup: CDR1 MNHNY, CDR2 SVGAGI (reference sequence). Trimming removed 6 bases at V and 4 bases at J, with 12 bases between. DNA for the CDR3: TGTGCCAGCAGGTCCAGGGAAGGCTATGGCTACACCTTC. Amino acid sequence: CASRSREGYGYTF.

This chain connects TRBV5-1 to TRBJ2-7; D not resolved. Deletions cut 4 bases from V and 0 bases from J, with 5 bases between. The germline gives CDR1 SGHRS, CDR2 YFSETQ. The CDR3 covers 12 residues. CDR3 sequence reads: CASSLSSYEQYF. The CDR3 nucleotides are TGCGCCAGCAGCCTGAGCTCCTACGAGCAGTACTTC. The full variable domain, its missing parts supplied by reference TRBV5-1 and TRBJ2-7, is KAGVTQTPRYLIKTRGQQVTLSCSPISGHRSVSWYQQTPGQGLQFLFEYFSETQRNKGNFPGRFSGRQFSNSRSEMNVSTLELGDSALYLCASSLSSYEQYFGPGTRLTVT.

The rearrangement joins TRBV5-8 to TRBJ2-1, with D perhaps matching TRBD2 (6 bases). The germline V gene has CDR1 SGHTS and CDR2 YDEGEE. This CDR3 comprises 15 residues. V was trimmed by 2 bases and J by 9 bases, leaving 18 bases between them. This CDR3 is CASSLVRGLEAEQFF. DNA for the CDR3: TGTGCCAGCAGCTTAGTAAGGGGACTCGAGGCTGAGCAGTTCTTC.